This TCR beta chain was recovered during a study of T cell responses to AZD1222 COVID-19 vaccine. The study's findings and limits: Nearly half of the spike-specific TCRs reportedly recognize variant regions that carry no mutations. Increases in Spike-specific TCR breadth and depth were seen after two AZD1222 doses.

TCRdb's copy holds only in-frame clones and misses some; the assay was immunoSEQ multiplex PCR. The sample includes about 85,000 clones, 86% of them seen just once. The CDR3 is 13 amino acids. Germline V gene data show CDR1 as MGHDK and CDR2 as SYGVNS. The trim removed 1 base at V and 10 bases at J, leaving 7 bases unmatched. A remark on this clone: Its antigen is unidentified.

The sample in question was peripheral blood, obtained on day 0 of AZD1222 vaccination. The V gene is TRBV25-1, the J gene TRBJ2-7; 7 bases map to TRBD1. This sequence was found in an adult in good health. Here the CDR3 DNA reads TGTGCCAGCAGTGAATTAGATGGGACAGCCCAGTACTTC. Translated: CASSELDGTAQYF.